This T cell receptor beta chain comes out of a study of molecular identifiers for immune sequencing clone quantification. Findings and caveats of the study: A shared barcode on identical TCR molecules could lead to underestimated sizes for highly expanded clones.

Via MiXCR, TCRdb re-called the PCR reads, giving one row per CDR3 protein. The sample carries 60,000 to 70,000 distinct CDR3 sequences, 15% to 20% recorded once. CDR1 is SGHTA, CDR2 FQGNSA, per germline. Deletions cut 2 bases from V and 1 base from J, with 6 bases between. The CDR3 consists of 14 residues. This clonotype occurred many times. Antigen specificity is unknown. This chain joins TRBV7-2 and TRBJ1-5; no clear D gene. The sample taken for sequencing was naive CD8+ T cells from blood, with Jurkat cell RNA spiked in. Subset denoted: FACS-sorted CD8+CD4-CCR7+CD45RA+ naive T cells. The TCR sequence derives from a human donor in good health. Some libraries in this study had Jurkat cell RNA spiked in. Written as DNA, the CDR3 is TGTGCCAGCAGCTTATACATGAGCAATCAGCCCCAGCATTTT. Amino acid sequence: CASSLYMSNQPQHF.